Listed below are T cell receptor beta chains from one sample, sequenced in a study of PD-1 blockade in classical Hodgkin lymphoma. Produced via immunoSEQ multiplex PCR; TCRdb's table is partial and in-frame only. The table has roughly 140,000 clones, 78% seen once. Sequenced here: peripheral blood mononuclear cells (PBMCs), sampled before the second cycle of nivolumab. These receptors came from a human donor with classical Hodgkin lymphoma. Each CDR3 is given with its conserved first and last residue. D genes are given only for firm matches. Only some rows state a clone size, as once, few, many or a class for expanded clones.

abundance	v_gene	j_gene	d_gene	CDR3nt	CDR3aa
-	TRBV6-5	TRBJ1-2	-	TGTGCCAGCAGTTACTCCCCCCACCTGGAGGGCTACACCTTC	CASSYSPHLEGYTF
once	TRBV18	TRBJ2-7	TRBD1	TGTGCCAGCTCACAACCGGGACAGGGGACCTTCAGCTCCTACGAGCAGTACTTC	CASSQPGQGTFSSYEQYF
-	TRBV5-4	TRBJ2-1	TRBD2	TGTGCCAGCAGCCAGGCCCCTAGCGGGAGGGCAAGGGAGCAGTTCTTC	CASSQAPSGRAREQFF
-	TRBV25-1	TRBJ2-1	-	TGTGCCAGCAGTGAATATACAGCTGGGGAGCAGTTCTTC	CASSEYTAGEQFF
-	TRBV28	TRBJ1-2	-	TGTGCCAGCAGTTTATTACCCGGAGGCTACACCTTC	CASSLLPGGYTF
-	TRBV11-2	TRBJ2-7	TRBD2	TGTGCCAGCAGCTTAGTCGGGACTAGCTCCTACGAGCAGTACTTC	CASSLVGTSSYEQYF
-	TRBV10-3	TRBJ1-1	-	TGTGCCATCAGTGAGCCAGGGTGGACTGAAGCTTTCTTT	CAISEPGWTEAFF
-	TRBV6-6	TRBJ2-7	-	TGTGCCAGCAGTTATTTGGTCGGTGGCTCCTACGAGCAGTACTTC	CASSYLVGGSYEQYF
-	TRBV7-8	TRBJ1-3	-	TGTGCCAGCAGCTTAGCTTTGGGTTCGTCGGGAAACACCATATATTTT	CASSLALGSSGNTIYF
-	TRBV19	TRBJ1-1	TRBD1	TGTGCCAGTAGTATAAGAGGGGGCACTGGGTACACTGAAGCTTTCTTT	CASSIRGGTGYTEAFF
-	TRBV2	TRBJ1-4	-	TGTGCCAGCAGTTACGAAGGGGCGGCCGCTGAAAAACTGTTTTTT	CASSYEGAAAEKLFF
-	TRBV28	TRBJ2-7	TRBD2	TGTGCCAGCAGAGTTGGACTAGCGGGAGACTACGAGCAGTACTTC	CASRVGLAGDYEQYF
-	TRBV4-1	TRBJ1-5	TRBD1	TGCGCCAGCAGCCCCCGGCTAACAGGGGGCAATCAGCCCCAGCATTTT	CASSPRLTGGNQPQHF
-	TRBV30	TRBJ2-1	TRBD2	TGTGCCTGGAGTATAGCGGGAGGTTACTACAATGAGCAGTTCTTC	CAWSIAGGYYNEQFF
-	TRBV11-1	TRBJ2-7	-	TGTGCCAGCAGCCTGGGGGACGGCGCTAGGGACTTC	CASSLGDGARDF
-	TRBV6-5	TRBJ2-2	TRBD1	TGTGCCAGCAGTTGGGGACAGAGCAACACCGGGGAGCTGTTTTTT	CASSWGQSNTGELFF